This is a list of T cell receptor beta chains from one sample in a study of patients and donors after allogeneic stem cell transplantation. TCRdb passed the RT-PCR reads through MiXCR, listing each CDR3 protein once. The sample holds about 960,000 distinct CDR3 sequences; over 15% are singletons and the top ten take around 6%. Sequenced: blood, either unsorted or a sorted T cell fraction (not recorded which). These receptors all stem from a human donor who was either an allogeneic HSCT recipient or a stem cell or donor lymphocyte infusion donor (not recorded which). It is not recorded whose cells these are; they may come from a transplant donor. Each CDR3 is given with its conserved first and last residue.

v_gene: TRBV6-2/TRBV6-3
j_gene: TRBJ1-1
CDR3aa: CARQGHRAFF

v_gene: TRBV6-5
j_gene: TRBJ1-2
CDR3aa: CASSYSAGTNYGYTF

v_gene: TRBV24-1
j_gene: TRBJ2-7
CDR3aa: CATSDHVAGVYEQYF

v_gene: TRBV3-1
j_gene: TRBJ2-5
CDR3aa: CASSQVLGTQYF

v_gene: TRBV5-1
j_gene: TRBJ1-1
CDR3aa: CASSLQVGETEAFF

v_gene: TRBV15
j_gene: TRBJ2-2
CDR3aa: CAASSRGGTGELFF

v_gene: TRBV9
j_gene: TRBJ2-3
CDR3aa: CASSVASGTSALHRDTQYF

v_gene: TRBV5-1
j_gene: TRBJ2-2
CDR3aa: CASQVAGVNTGELFF

v_gene: TRBV20-1
j_gene: TRBJ2-1
CDR3aa: CSASRASGPYNEQFF

v_gene: TRBV5-1
j_gene: TRBJ1-2
CDR3aa: CASSLERYGYTF

v_gene: TRBV4-3
j_gene: TRBJ2-7
CDR3aa: CASSQGTRSYEQYF

v_gene: TRBV12-3/TRBV12-4
j_gene: TRBJ2-7
CDR3aa: CASSPPGQGSEQYF

v_gene: TRBV12-3/TRBV12-4
j_gene: TRBJ2-2
CDR3aa: CASTIIGGTWNTGELFF

v_gene: TRBV18
j_gene: TRBJ2-1
CDR3aa: CASSPQPLADLYNEQFF